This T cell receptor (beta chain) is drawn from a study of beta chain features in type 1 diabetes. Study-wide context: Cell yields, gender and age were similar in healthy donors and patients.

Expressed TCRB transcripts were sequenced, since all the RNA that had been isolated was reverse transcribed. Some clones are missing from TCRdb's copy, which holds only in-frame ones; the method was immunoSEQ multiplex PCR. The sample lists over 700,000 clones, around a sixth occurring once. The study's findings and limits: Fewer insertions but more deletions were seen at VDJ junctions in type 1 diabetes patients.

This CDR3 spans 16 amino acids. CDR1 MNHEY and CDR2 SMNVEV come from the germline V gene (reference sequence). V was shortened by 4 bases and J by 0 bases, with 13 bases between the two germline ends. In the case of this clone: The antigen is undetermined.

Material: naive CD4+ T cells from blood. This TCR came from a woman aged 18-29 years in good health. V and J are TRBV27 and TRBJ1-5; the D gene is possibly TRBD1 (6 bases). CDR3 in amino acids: CASSSLGTHSNQPQHF. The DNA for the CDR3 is TGTGCCAGCAGTTCCCTCGGGACACATAGCAATCAGCCCCAGCATTTT.